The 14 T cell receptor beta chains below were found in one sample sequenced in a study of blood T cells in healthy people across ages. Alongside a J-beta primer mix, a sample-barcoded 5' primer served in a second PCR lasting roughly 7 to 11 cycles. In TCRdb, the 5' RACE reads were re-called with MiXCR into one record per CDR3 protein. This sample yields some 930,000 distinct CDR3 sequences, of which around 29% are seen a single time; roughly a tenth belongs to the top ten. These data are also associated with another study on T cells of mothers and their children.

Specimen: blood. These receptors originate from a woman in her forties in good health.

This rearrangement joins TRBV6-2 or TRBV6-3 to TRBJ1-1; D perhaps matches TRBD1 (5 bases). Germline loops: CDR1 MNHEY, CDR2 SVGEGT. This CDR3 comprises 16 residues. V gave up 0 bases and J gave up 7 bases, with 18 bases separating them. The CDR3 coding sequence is TGTGCCAGCAGTTACTCCCCCGGGGGGGTCTTCCATGAAGCTTTCTTT. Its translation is CASSYSPGGVFHEAFF.

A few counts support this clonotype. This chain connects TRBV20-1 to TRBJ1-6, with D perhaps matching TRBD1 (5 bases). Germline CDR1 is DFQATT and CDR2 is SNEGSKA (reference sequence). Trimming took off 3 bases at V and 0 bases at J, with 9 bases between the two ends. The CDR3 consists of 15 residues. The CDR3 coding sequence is TGCAGTGCTAGGACAGAAAGCTCCTATAATTCACCCCTCCACTTT. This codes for CSARTESSYNSPLHF.

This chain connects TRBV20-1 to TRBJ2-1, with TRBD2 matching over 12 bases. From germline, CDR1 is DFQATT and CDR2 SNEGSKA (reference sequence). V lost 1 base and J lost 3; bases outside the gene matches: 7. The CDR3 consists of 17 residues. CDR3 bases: TGCAGTGCTAGAGGGCCCGGACTAGCGGGACACTACAATGAGCAGTTCTTC. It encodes CSARGPGLAGHYNEQFF.

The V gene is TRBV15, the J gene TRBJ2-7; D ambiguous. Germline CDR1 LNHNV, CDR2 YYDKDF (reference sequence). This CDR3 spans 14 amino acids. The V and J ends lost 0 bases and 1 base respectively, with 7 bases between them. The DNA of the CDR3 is TGTGCCACCAGCAGAGACTGGGGTTCCTACGAGCAGTACTTC. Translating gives CATSRDWGSYEQYF.

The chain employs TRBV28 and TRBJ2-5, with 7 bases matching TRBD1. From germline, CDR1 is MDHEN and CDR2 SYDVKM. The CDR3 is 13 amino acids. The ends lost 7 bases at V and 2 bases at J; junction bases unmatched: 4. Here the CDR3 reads CASIGTEQETQYF. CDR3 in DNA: TGTGCCAGCATTGGGACAGAACAAGAGACCCAGTACTTC.

The CDR3 bases are TGTGCCAGCAGCCGGGTAAGCTCCTACAATGAGCAGTTCTTC. Translated, it gives CASSRVSSYNEQFF. The J gene is TRBJ2-1, the V gene TRBV6-6; no definite D call. There are 14 residues in the CDR3. The V end lost 6 bases, the J end lost 0 bases, and 9 bases lay between the germline ends. Germline V gene data show CDR1 as MNHNY and CDR2 as SVGAGI (reference sequence).

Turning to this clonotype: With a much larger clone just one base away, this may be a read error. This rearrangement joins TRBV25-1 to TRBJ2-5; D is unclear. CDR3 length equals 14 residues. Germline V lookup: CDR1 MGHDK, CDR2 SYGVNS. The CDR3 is CAGSEFGYQETQYF. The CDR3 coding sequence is TGTGCCGGCAGTGAGTTTGGCTACCAAGAGACCCAGTACTTC.

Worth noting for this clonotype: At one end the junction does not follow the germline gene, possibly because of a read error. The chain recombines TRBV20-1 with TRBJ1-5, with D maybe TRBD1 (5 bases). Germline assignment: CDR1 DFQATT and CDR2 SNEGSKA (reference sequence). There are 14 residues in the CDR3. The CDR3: CSAGGVRNSQPPHF. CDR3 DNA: TGCAGTGCTGGGGGGGTCAGGAACAGTCAGCCCCCGCATTTT.

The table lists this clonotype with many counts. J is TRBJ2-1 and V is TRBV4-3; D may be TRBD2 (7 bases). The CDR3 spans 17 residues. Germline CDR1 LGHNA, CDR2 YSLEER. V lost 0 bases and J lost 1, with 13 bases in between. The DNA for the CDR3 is TGCGCCAGCAGCCAAGATCGGGGGGCTGGATCCTACAATGAGCAGTTCTTC. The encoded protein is CASSQDRGAGSYNEQFF.

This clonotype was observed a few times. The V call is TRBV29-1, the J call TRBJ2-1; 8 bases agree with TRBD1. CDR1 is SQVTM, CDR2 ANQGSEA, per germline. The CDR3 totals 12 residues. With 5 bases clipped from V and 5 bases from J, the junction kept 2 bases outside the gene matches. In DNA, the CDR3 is TGCAGCGTTCGACAGGGGAACAATGAGCAGTTCTTC. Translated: CSVRQGNNEQFF.

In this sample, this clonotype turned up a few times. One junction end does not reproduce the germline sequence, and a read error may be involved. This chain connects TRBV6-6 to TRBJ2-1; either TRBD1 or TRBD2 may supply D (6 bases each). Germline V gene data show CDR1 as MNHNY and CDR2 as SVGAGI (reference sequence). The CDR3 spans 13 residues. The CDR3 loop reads CASSSGARLEQLF. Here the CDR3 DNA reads TGTGCCAGCAGTTCGGGGGCCCGCCTTGAGCAGTTATTC.

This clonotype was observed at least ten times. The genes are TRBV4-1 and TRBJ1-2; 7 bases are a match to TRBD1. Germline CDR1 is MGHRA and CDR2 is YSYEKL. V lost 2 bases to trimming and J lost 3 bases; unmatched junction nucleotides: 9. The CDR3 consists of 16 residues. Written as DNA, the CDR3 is TGCGCCAGCAGCCAATACACGGCCGGGACAGACTATGGCTACACCTTC. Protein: CASSQYTAGTDYGYTF.

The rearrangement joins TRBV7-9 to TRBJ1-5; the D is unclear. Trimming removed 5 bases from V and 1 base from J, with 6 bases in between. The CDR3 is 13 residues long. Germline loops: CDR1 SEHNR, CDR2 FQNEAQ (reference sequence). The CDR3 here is CASSAASNQPQHF. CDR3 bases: TGTGCCAGCAGCGCGGCCAGCAATCAGCCCCAGCATTTT.

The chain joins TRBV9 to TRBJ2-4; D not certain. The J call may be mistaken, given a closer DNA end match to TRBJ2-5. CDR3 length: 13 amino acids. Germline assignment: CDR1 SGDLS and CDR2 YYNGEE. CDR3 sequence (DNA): TGTGCCAGCAGCCCGCCGGTTATGGAGACCCAGTACTTC. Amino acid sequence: CASSPPVMETQYF.